The 8 T cell receptor beta chains listed next were all sequenced from one sample in a study of a mutant IDH1 vaccine in newly diagnosed glioma. Time point defined: baseline, week 1 (first vaccination visit). Sample treatment: pre-vaccination baseline after standard-of-care therapy. Assay used: immunoSEQ multiplex PCR; TCRdb lists only in-frame clones, some missing. The sample has about 54,000 clones; 65% to 85% are singletons. The sequences come from PBMCs, collected from a glioma patient treated with radiotherapy, temozolomide or both. Receptor source: a man younger than 35 with glioma.

The J gene is TRBJ1-4, the V gene TRBV5-1; 7 positions match TRBD1. This CDR3 is built from 15 residues. Germline CDR1 and CDR2: SGHRS and YFSETQ. Unmatched junction bases numbered 13, after V lost 4 bases and J lost 10 bases. The CDR3 sequence: CASSDGTAAQGKLFF. CDR3 bases: TGCGCCAGCAGCGACGGGACAGCTGCCCAGGGAAAACTGTTTTTT.

The gene calls are TRBV7-2 and TRBJ2-3, with a tentative D call TRBD2 (5 bases). The V end lost 3 bases, the J end lost 0 bases, and 7 bases lay between the germline ends. Germline V lookup: CDR1 SGHTA, CDR2 FQGNSA. The CDR3 is 14 residues long. DNA for the CDR3: TGTGCCAGCAGCTTGGACTCCAGCACAGATACGCAGTATTTT. It specifies CASSLDSSTDTQYF.

This chain links TRBV5-6 with TRBJ2-7; D is undetermined. V gave up 1 base and J gave up 4 bases, with 6 bases separating them. Germline CDR1 and CDR2: SGHDT and YYEEEE. The CDR3 loop spans 12 amino acids. CDR3: CASSLSFYEQYF. The DNA for the CDR3 is TGTGCCAGCAGCTTGTCCTTTTACGAGCAGTACTTC.

With respect to this clone: At one end the junction does not follow the germline gene, possibly because of a read error. This chain uses TRBV7-2 with TRBJ1-1, with 8 bases identical to TRBD1. The CDR3 consists of 13 residues. Germline loops: CDR1 SGHTA, CDR2 FQGNSA. The CDR3 here is CASSTRGQGAVRF. CDR3 coding DNA: TGTGCCAGCAGCACCAGAGGGCAGGGGGCAGTCCGCTTT.

The chain couples TRBV5-1 to TRBJ1-1; D not certain. Trimming removed 0 bases from V and 7 bases from J, with 10 bases in between. CDR1 SGHRS and CDR2 YFSETQ come from the germline V gene. The CDR3 has 13 residues. This CDR3 is CASSLGGSDEAFF. As DNA, the CDR3 is TGCGCCAGCAGCTTGGGGGGTTCGGATGAAGCTTTCTTT.

V usage is TRBV9 and J usage is TRBJ1-2; D is perhaps TRBD1 (6 bases). V lost 0 bases and J 7 bases, leaving 28 bases between the germline ends. The CDR3 contains 19 residues. Germline values: CDR1 SGDLS, CDR2 YYNGEE. CDR3 DNA: TGTGCCAGCAGCGTAGATAGCTTGGGGTCTGGGGGGCCCGGTCGTGGCTACACCTTC. Its protein product is CASSVDSLGSGGPGRGYTF.

The chain recombines TRBV30 with TRBJ1-5, with D perhaps TRBD1 (6 bases). CDR1 and CDR2 from the germline V gene are GTSNPN and SVGIG (reference sequence). V was trimmed by 1 base and J by 1 base, leaving 11 bases between them. CDR3 length equals 15 residues. CDR3 coding DNA: TGTGCCTGGAGTGGGGGGGCAGGCAGCAATCAGCCCCAGCATTTT. It is translated as CAWSGGAGSNQPQHF.

As concerns this clone: One junction end does not reproduce the germline sequence, and a read error may be involved. The chain is built from TRBV7-7 and TRBJ2-7; D possibly matches TRBD1 or TRBD2 (6 bases each). The CDR3 has 18 residues. Per germline, CDR1 SSHAT and CDR2 FNYEAQ (reference sequence). Here the CDR3 DNA reads TGTGCTAGCAGCTTAGGGGGGTACCGCTCCGGGATCTCCTACGAGCAGTACTTC. This translates into CASSLGGYRSGISYEQYF.